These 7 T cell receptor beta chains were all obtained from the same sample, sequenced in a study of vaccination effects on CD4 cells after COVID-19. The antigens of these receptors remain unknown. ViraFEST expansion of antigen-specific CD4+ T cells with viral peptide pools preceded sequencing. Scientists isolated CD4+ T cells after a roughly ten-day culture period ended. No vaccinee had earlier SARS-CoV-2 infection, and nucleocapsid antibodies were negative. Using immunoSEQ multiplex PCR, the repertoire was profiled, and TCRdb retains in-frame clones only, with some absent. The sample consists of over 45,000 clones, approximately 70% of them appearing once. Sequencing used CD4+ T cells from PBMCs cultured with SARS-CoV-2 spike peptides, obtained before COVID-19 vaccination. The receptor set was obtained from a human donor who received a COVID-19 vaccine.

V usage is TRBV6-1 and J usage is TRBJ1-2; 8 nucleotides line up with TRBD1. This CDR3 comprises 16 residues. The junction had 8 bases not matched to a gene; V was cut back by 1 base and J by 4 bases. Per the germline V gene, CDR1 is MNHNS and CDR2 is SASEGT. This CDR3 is CASSEGEQGVVYGYTF. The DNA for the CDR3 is TGTGCCAGCAGTGAAGGGGAACAGGGGGTCGTCTATGGCTACACCTTC.

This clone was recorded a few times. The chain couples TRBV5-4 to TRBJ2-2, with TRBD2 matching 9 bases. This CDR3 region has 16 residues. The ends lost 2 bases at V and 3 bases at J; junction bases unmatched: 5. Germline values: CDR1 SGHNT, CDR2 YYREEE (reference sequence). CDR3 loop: CASSFLIAGDTGELFF. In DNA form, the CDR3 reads TGTGCCAGCAGCTTCCTGATAGCGGGGGACACCGGGGAGCTGTTTTTT.

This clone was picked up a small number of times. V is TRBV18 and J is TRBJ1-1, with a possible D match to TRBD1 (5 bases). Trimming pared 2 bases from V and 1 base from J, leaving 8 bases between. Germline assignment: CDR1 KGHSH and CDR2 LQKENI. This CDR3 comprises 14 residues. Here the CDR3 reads CASSPGAANTEAFF. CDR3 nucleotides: TGTGCCAGCTCACCAGGGGCCGCGAACACTGAAGCTTTCTTT.

DNA for the CDR3: TGTGCCTGGACCCGTGACAGACTATACAATGAGCAGTTCTTC. Its translation is CAWTRDRLYNEQFF. This chain joins TRBV30 and TRBJ2-1; either TRBD1 or TRBD2 may supply D (5 bases each). The V end lost 4 bases, the J end lost 4 bases, and 14 bases lay between the germline ends. Looked up from germline, CDR1 is GTSNPN and CDR2 is SVGIG (reference sequence). The CDR3 sequence is 14 residues long.

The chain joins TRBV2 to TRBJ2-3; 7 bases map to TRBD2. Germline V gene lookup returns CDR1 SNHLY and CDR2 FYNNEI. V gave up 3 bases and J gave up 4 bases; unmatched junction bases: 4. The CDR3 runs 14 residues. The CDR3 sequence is CASSEAGVADTQYF. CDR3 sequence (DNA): TGTGCCAGCAGTGAGGCGGGAGTTGCAGATACGCAGTATTTT.

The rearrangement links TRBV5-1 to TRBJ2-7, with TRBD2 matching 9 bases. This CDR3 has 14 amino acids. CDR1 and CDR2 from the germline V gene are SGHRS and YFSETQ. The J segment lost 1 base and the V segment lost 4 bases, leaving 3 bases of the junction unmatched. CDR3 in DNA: TGCGCCAGCAGCCCGAGCGGGAGGTCCTACGAGCAGTACTTC. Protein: CASSPSGRSYEQYF.

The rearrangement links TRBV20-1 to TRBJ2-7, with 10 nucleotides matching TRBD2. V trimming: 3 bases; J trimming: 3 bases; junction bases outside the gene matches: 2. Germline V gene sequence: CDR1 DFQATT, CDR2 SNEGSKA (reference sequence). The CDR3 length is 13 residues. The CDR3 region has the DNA TGCAGTGCTAGTTCTAGCGGGGGCTACGAGCAGTACTTC. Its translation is CSASSSGGYEQYF.